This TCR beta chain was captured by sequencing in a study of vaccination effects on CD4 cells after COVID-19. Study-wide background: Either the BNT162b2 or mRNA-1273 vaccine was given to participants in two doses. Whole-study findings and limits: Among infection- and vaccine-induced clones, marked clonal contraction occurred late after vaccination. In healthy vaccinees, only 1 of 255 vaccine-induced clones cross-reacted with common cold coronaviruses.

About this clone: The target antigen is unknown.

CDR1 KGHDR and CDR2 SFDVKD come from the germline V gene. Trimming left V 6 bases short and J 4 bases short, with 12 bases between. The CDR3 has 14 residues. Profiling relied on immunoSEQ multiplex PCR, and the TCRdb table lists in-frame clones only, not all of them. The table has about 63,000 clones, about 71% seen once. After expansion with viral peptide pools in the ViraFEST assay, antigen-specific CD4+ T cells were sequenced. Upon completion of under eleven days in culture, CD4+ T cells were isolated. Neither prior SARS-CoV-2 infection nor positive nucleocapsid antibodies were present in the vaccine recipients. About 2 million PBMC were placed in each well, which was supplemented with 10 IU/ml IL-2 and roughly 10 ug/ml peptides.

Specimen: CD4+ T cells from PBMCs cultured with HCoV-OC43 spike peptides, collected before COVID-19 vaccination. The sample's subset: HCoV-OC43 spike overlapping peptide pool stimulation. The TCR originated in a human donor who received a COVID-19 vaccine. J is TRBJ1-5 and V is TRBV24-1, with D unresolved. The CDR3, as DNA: TGTGCCACCAGTCCCATCCGGGCGAATCAGCCCCAGCATTTT. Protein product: CATSPIRANQPQHF.